A selection of T cell receptor beta chains follows, all from one sample in a study of blood T cell repertoires in COVID-19. Sequencing was performed with immunoSEQ multiplex PCR; in TCRdb, only in-frame clones are kept and a portion is missing. The table lists some 150,000 clones, 82% of them singletons, with about 8% in the top ten. Sequenced material: peripheral blood. These TCRs come from a woman aged 70 to 79 with acute or convalescent COVID-19. Each CDR3 is given with its conserved first and last residue. A D gene is named only where the DNA matches it firmly. Clone size, where shown, is once, few, many, or a class for clones that have expanded.

clone_size	v_call	d_call	j_call	cdr3_nt	cdr3_aa
NA	TRBV18	NA	TRBJ1-1	TGTGCCAGCTCACCACCTTACTTGAACACTGAAGCTTTCTTT	CASSPPYLNTEAFF
few	TRBV6-5	NA	TRBJ2-7	TGTGCCAGCAGAGGAGGGATTTACGAGCAGTACTTC	CASRGGIYEQYF
NA	TRBV28	NA	TRBJ1-2	TGTGCCAGCGAGCGGGACCGTACCCTCCTCAACTATGGCTACACCTTC	CASERDRTLLNYGYTF
NA	TRBV29-1	TRBD1	TRBJ1-6	TGCAGCGTTCCCCCGGACAGGGCACTCCTCGCGGAATATAATTCACCCCTCCACTTT	CSVPPDRALLAEYNSPLHF
NA	TRBV6-5	NA	TRBJ1-4	TGTGCCAGCAGTTACCGCCAGGGGAATGAAAAACTGTTTTTT	CASSYRQGNEKLFF
once	TRBV30	TRBD1	TRBJ1-2	TGTGCCTGGAAGGCGGGGACAGACGCCAACTATGGCTACACCTTC	CAWKAGTDANYGYTF
NA	TRBV3-1/TRBV3-2	NA	TRBJ1-2	TGTGCCAGCAGCCGAGTTCAGGGATATGAGGGCTACACCTTC	CASSRVQGYEGYTF
NA	TRBV7-2	TRBD2	TRBJ2-1	TGTGCCAGCAGCTCCGGACTAGCGGGGGGTTTCGATGAGCAGTTCTTC	CASSSGLAGGFDEQFF
NA	TRBV7-2	NA	TRBJ2-5	TGTGCCAGCAGCCTGCCGGTGGAGACCCAGTACTTC	CASSLPVETQYF
NA	TRBV28	NA	TRBJ1-2	TGTGCCAGCAAGGGCCCCGACAGGTTTGGCTACACCTTC	CASKGPDRFGYTF
NA	TRBV10-2	TRBD2	TRBJ2-1	TGCGCCAGCAGTGAGTCCAGCGGGAGGGCCTGGAATGAGCAGTTCTTC	CASSESSGRAWNEQFF
NA	TRBV24-1	NA	TRBJ1-2	TGTGCCACCAGTGATAGGAGACAGTCGTCTCCCTATGGCTACACCTTC	CATSDRRQSSPYGYTF
NA	TRBV28	NA	TRBJ1-1	TGTGCCAGCAGTTTAATGAGCACTGAAGCTTTCTTT	CASSLMSTEAFF
NA	TRBV7-2	NA	TRBJ1-6	TGTGCCAGCAGCTTAAACGGACAAGGGTCACCCCTCCACTTT	CASSLNGQGSPLHF
few	TRBV28	NA	TRBJ2-7	TGTGCCAGCACTAATCAGGGATCCTACGAGCAGTACTTC	CASTNQGSYEQYF
NA	TRBV4-1	NA	TRBJ1-3	TGCGCCAGCAGCCAAGATCGGAGGCTAGAAGGAAACACCATATATTTT	CASSQDRRLEGNTIYF
NA	TRBV7-2	TRBD1	TRBJ1-1	TGTGCCAGCAGCTTAGAGCTCCAGGGGGACACTGAAGCTTTCTTT	CASSLELQGDTEAFF
NA	TRBV12-3/TRBV12-4	NA	TRBJ1-1	TGTGCCAGCACCGCACAGGGTTACACTGAAGCTTTCTTT	CASTAQGYTEAFF
NA	TRBV20-1	NA	TRBJ2-1	TGCAGTGCTAGTAGGCAGGGGCCTGGCAATGAGCAGTTCTTC	CSASRQGPGNEQFF
NA	TRBV7-2	TRBD1	TRBJ2-5	TGTGCCAGCAGCTTATGGCCTCGGACAGGGGACGGAGAGACCCAGTACTTC	CASSLWPRTGDGETQYF
NA	TRBV28	NA	TRBJ1-1	TGTGCCAGCAATGGGGTGGGCAGGCGGGGAGGTGAAGCTTTCTTT	CASNGVGRRGGEAFF
NA	TRBV6-5	NA	TRBJ2-3	TGTGCCAGCAGTTATACCAGGACAGTCACAGATACGCAGTATTTT	CASSYTRTVTDTQYF
NA	TRBV7-6	NA	TRBJ1-2	TGTGCCAGCAGCTTAGATCCCAGATCCTATGGCTACACCTTC	CASSLDPRSYGYTF
NA	TRBV30	NA	TRBJ2-1	TGTGCCTGGAAAGGGGTATATGAGCAGTTCTTC	CAWKGVYEQFF
few	TRBV6-5	TRBD1	TRBJ2-3	TGTGCCAGCAGGGACAGGAGTAGCACAGATACGCAGTATTTT	CASRDRSSTDTQYF
NA	TRBV5-6	TRBD2	TRBJ2-7	TGTGCCAGCAGCTTGTACCGGGGGGGCGGTTACGAGCAGTACTTC	CASSLYRGGGYEQYF
NA	TRBV28	NA	TRBJ2-2	TGTGCCAGCAGTTCCTCTCAAGCCCGTAGCTTGACCGGGGAGCTGTTTTTT	CASSSSQARSLTGELFF
NA	TRBV30	TRBD2	TRBJ2-7	TGTGCCTGGAGCCGAACGACTAGCGGATACGAGCAGTACTTC	CAWSRTTSGYEQYF
NA	TRBV9	NA	TRBJ2-2	TGTGCCAGCAGCGTCGCGAGGGTGCGCACCGGGGAGCTGTTTTTT	CASSVARVRTGELFF
NA	TRBV28	NA	TRBJ1-2	TGTGCCAGCAGTCAAGAAAGGGGGAACGGCTACACCTTC	CASSQERGNGYTF
NA	TRBV13	NA	TRBJ2-3	TGTGCCAGCAGCTTAGGGCTTGTGCGGTATTTT	CASSLGLVRYF
NA	TRBV6-6	TRBD1	TRBJ1-1	TGTGCCAGCAGTTACGGCGACAGGGGGCGGGGCACTGAAGCTTTCTTT	CASSYGDRGRGTEAFF
NA	TRBV18	NA	TRBJ2-2	TGTGCCAGCTCACCAGGGACAAGAACCGGGGAGCTGTTTTTT	CASSPGTRTGELFF
NA	TRBV28	TRBD1	TRBJ2-7	TGTGCCAGCAGTTGGGACAGCTACGAGCAGTACTTC	CASSWDSYEQYF
NA	TRBV3-1/TRBV3-2	NA	TRBJ2-3	TGTGCCAGCAGCCAAGGGTCGTGGGGCCTCACAGATACGCAGTATTTT	CASSQGSWGLTDTQYF
once	TRBV4-3	TRBD2	TRBJ2-2	TGCGCCAGCAGCCAAGATGGGGCGGGGGTTAACACCGGGGAGTTGTTTTTT	CASSQDGAGVNTGELFF